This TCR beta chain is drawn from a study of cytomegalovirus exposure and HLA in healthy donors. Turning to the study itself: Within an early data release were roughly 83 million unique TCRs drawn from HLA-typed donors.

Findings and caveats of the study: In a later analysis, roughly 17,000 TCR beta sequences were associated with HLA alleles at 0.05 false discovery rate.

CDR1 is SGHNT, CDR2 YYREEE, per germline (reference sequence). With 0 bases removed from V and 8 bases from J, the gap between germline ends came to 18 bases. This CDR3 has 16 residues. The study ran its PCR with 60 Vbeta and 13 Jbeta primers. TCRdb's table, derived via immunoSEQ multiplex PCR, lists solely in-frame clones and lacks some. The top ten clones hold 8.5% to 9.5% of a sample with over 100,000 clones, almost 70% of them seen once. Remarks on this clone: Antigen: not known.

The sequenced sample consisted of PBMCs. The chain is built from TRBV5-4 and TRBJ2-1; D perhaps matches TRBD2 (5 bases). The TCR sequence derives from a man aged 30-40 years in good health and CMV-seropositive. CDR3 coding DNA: TGTGCCAGCAGCTTGGACGCTGGATCTAGCCCCCATGAGCAGTTCTTC. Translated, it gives CASSLDAGSSPHEQFF.